This TCR beta chain was sequenced in a study of high-grade serous ovarian cancer treatment subgroups. The table came from immunoSEQ multiplex PCR; TCRdb's copy has only in-frame clones and leaves some out. The sample contains under 30,000 clones, around 80% of which appear only once. The tumor samples were collected prior to definitive surgery or chemotherapy. Sequencing was done on a sample of tumor tissue. This receptor was taken from a human donor with high-grade serous ovarian cancer.

The CDR3 spells CASSYGQGFRYGYTF. In nucleotides, the CDR3 is TGTGCCAGCAGTTACGGACAGGGTTTTCGCTATGGCTACACCTTC. This chain uses TRBV6-5 with TRBJ1-2; TRBD1 matches at 8 bases. V lost 2 bases, J lost 4 bases, and 6 bases stayed unmatched. The CDR3 runs to 15 residues. Germline assignment: CDR1 MNHEY and CDR2 SVGAGI.